Included here is one T cell receptor (beta chain) sequence, with context. Both 60 Vbeta primers and 13 Jbeta primers went into the PCR. Using immunoSEQ multiplex PCR, the repertoire was profiled, and TCRdb retains in-frame clones only, with some absent. The top ten hold 4.9% of the sample, which has fewer than 85,000 clones, around two thirds seen once. The record originates from a study of cytomegalovirus exposure and HLA in healthy donors. The CDR3 runs to 14 residues. Trimming at V came to 7 bases and at J to 1 base, leaving 5 bases not matched to a gene. The germline gives CDR1 GTSNPN, CDR2 SVGIG (reference sequence).

The gene calls are TRBV30 and TRBJ2-7, with 12 bases matching TRBD2. The sequencing input was PBMCs. The clonotype originates from a man in his sixties in good health and CMV-seropositive. The chain's CDR3 is CASSGLAGSYEQYF. In DNA, the CDR3 is TGTGCCTCCTCGGGACTAGCGGGTTCCTACGAGCAGTACTTC.